These T cell receptor beta chains were read from a single sample in a study of blood T cell repertoires in COVID-19. Profiling relied on immunoSEQ multiplex PCR, and the TCRdb table lists in-frame clones only, not all of them. In the table there are about 200,000 clones, roughly 90% of which are singletons. Sequenced sample: PBMCs or T cells enriched from blood (not recorded which). The source of these receptors is a woman aged 18-29 years who had recovered from COVID-19. CDR3s include the opening cysteine and the closing phenylalanine or tryptophan. Each record gives: D gene, clone size, J gene, CDR3 length, V gene, CDR3 protein, CDR3 DNA. The D gene is left open where the match is weak. A row's size may be missing; if present it is once, few, many or a size class.

D: -; size: -; J: TRBJ2-2; length: 21; V: TRBV4-1; CDR3: CASSQVPPGQVKRSNTGELFF; DNA: TGCGCCAGCAGCCAAGTCCCTCCGGGACAAGTGAAACGGTCGAACACCGGGGAGCTGTTTTTT
D: -; size: -; J: TRBJ1-1; length: 16; V: TRBV7-9; CDR3: CASSLGNRPMSTEAFF; DNA: TGTGCCAGCAGCTTAGGGAACAGGCCCATGAGCACTGAAGCTTTCTTT
D: -; size: -; J: TRBJ1-6; length: 16; V: TRBV21-1; CDR3: CASSKAREREGSPLHF; DNA: TGTGCCAGCAGCAAAGCGAGGGAAAGGGAAGGTTCACCCCTCCACTTT
D: -; size: medium-sized; J: TRBJ1-2; length: 13; V: TRBV6-1; CDR3: CASSDRLTEGYTF; DNA: TGTGCCAGCAGTGATCGATTGACAGAAGGCTACACCTTC
D: -; size: -; J: TRBJ2-1; length: 14; V: TRBV4-1; CDR3: CASSQAGDSGEQFF; DNA: TGCGCCAGCAGCCAAGCCGGAGACAGTGGTGAGCAGTTCTTC
D: -; size: -; J: TRBJ1-6; length: 15; V: TRBV7-6; CDR3: CASSLGASYNSPLHF; DNA: TGTGCCAGCAGCTTAGGGGCATCCTATAATTCACCCCTCCACTTT
D: -; size: -; J: TRBJ1-2; length: 11; V: TRBV30; CDR3: CAWSVLHGYTF; DNA: TGTGCCTGGAGTGTACTCCATGGCTACACCTTC
D: TRBD1; size: once; J: TRBJ1-2; length: 14; V: TRBV6-1; CDR3: CASSELTGGGGYTF; DNA: TGTGCCAGCAGTGAGTTAACAGGGGGCGGTGGCTACACCTTC
D: -; size: -; J: TRBJ1-6; length: 17; V: TRBV7-2; CDR3: CASSLEGTGGGNSPLHF; DNA: TGTGCCAGCAGCTTAGAGGGGACGGGCGGGGGCAATTCACCCCTCCACTTT
D: -; size: once; J: TRBJ1-5; length: 12; V: TRBV14; CDR3: CASSQARGTQHF; DNA: TGTGCCAGCAGCCAAGCGCGGGGGACCCAGCATTTT
D: -; size: few; J: TRBJ2-7; length: 15; V: TRBV5-6; CDR3: CASSLGNRVFYEQYF; DNA: TGTGCCAGCAGCTTGGGAAACAGGGTTTTTTACGAGCAGTACTTC
D: -; size: -; J: TRBJ1-1; length: 14; V: TRBV5-1; CDR3: CASSLGWPNTEAFF; DNA: TGCGCCAGCAGCTTGGGGTGGCCGAACACTGAAGCTTTCTTT
D: -; size: -; J: TRBJ1-4; length: 14; V: TRBV28; CDR3: CASTDPGSREKLFF; DNA: TGTGCCAGCACCGACCCAGGGTCACGGGAAAAACTGTTTTTT
D: -; size: -; J: TRBJ1-2; length: 16; V: TRBV28; CDR3: CASSTGGYGEPYGYTF; DNA: TGTGCCAGCAGTACCGGGGGATATGGGGAGCCATATGGCTACACCTTC
D: TRBD2; size: -; J: TRBJ2-1; length: 16; V: TRBV9; CDR3: CASSVEAGGPLNEQFF; DNA: TGTGCCAGCAGCGTAGAGGCGGGGGGGCCTTTGAATGAGCAGTTCTTC
D: TRBD1; size: -; J: TRBJ2-7; length: 14; V: TRBV18; CDR3: CASSPGTGDYEQYF; DNA: TGTGCCAGCTCACCTGGGACAGGGGACTACGAGCAGTACTTC
D: -; size: -; J: TRBJ1-5; length: 14; V: TRBV2; CDR3: CASSDSYSNQPQHF; DNA: TGTGCCAGCAGTGACAGTTATAGCAATCAGCCCCAGCATTTT
D: -; size: -; J: TRBJ2-3; length: 13; V: TRBV29-1; CDR3: CSVEDRPADTQYF; DNA: TGCAGCGTTGAAGACAGGCCTGCAGATACGCAGTATTTT
D: TRBD1; size: -; J: TRBJ1-1; length: 14; V: TRBV5-4; CDR3: CASSYGQGNTEAFF; DNA: TGTGCCAGCAGCTATGGACAGGGGAACACTGAAGCTTTCTTT
D: -; size: -; J: TRBJ1-4; length: 15; V: TRBV5-4; CDR3: CASSFGAEQSEKLFF; DNA: TGTGCCAGCAGCTTTGGAGCAGAGCAGAGTGAAAAACTGTTTTTT
D: TRBD1; size: -; J: TRBJ2-7; length: 15; V: TRBV6-5; CDR3: CASNRGMPPFYEQYF; DNA: TGTGCCAGTAACAGGGGTATGCCACCCTTCTACGAGCAGTACTTC
D: TRBD2; size: few; J: TRBJ2-5; length: 15; V: TRBV19; CDR3: CASSIGAREGETQYF; DNA: TGTGCCAGTAGTATAGGGGCGCGGGAGGGGGAGACCCAGTACTTC
D: TRBD2; size: -; J: TRBJ2-3; length: 18; V: TRBV7-6; CDR3: CASSLGGDDAFSTDTQYF; DNA: TGTGCCAGCAGCCTGGGGGGGGACGACGCTTTTAGCACAGATACGCAGTATTTT
D: -; size: -; J: TRBJ1-2; length: 13; V: TRBV6-5; CDR3: CASTSGRFYGYTF; DNA: TGTGCCAGCACTTCAGGCCGCTTCTATGGCTACACCTTC
D: TRBD1; size: many; J: TRBJ1-1; length: 16; V: TRBV27; CDR3: CASSLSDRGRVTEAFF; DNA: TGTGCCAGCAGTTTATCGGACAGGGGGCGGGTCACTGAAGCTTTCTTT
D: TRBD2; size: -; J: TRBJ2-7; length: 18; V: TRBV2; CDR3: CASRERLAGGRSIYEQYF; DNA: TGTGCCAGCAGGGAAAGACTAGCGGGGGGGAGGTCAATCTACGAGCAGTACTTC
D: -; size: -; J: TRBJ2-5; length: 15; V: TRBV5-4; CDR3: CASSLSGTGKETQYF; DNA: TGTGCCAGCAGCTTGAGTGGCACAGGGAAAGAGACCCAGTACTTC
D: -; size: -; J: TRBJ1-1; length: 14; V: TRBV7-9; CDR3: CASSSPQRDTEAFF; DNA: TGTGCCAGCAGCTCCCCTCAGCGGGACACAGAAGCTTTCTTT
D: TRBD1; size: -; J: TRBJ1-4; length: 14; V: TRBV5-1; CDR3: CASSTGQGNEKLFF; DNA: TGCGCCAGCAGTACGGGACAGGGGAACGAAAAACTGTTTTTT
D: -; size: -; J: TRBJ2-1; length: 11; V: TRBV5-4; CDR3: CASSLGSLVFF; DNA: TGTGCCAGCAGCTTGGGATCCCTAGTGTTCTTC
D: -; size: -; J: TRBJ2-1; length: 13; V: TRBV12-3/TRBV12-4; CDR3: CASSPQTYNEQFF; DNA: TGTGCCAGCAGTCCCCAGACCTACAATGAGCAGTTCTTC
D: -; size: -; J: TRBJ1-4; length: 16; V: TRBV28; CDR3: CASSSPSQVLNEKLFF; DNA: TGTGCCAGCAGTTCACCCTCGCAGGTGTTAAATGAAAAACTGTTTTTT
D: TRBD2; size: -; J: TRBJ2-1; length: 15; V: TRBV15; CDR3: CATSRAGSGGNEQFF; DNA: TGTGCCACCAGCAGAGCTGGATCGGGGGGCAATGAGCAGTTCTTC
D: TRBD1; size: -; J: TRBJ2-5; length: 15; V: TRBV5-4; CDR3: CASSFTQGAGETQYF; DNA: TGTGCCAGCAGCTTTACTCAGGGGGCGGGGGAGACCCAGTACTTC
D: -; size: -; J: TRBJ1-2; length: 14; V: TRBV6-1; CDR3: CASSDRFGGYGYTF; DNA: TGTGCCAGCAGTGATCGTTTCGGAGGCTATGGCTACACCTTC
D: -; size: -; J: TRBJ2-1; length: 15; V: TRBV7-2; CDR3: CASSLDRAFYNEQFF; DNA: TGTGCCAGCAGCTTAGACAGGGCTTTCTACAATGAGCAGTTCTTC
D: TRBD2; size: -; J: TRBJ2-3; length: 15; V: TRBV10-2; CDR3: CASKTSGGNTDTQYF; DNA: TGCGCCAGCAAAACTAGCGGGGGGAACACAGATACGCAGTATTTT
D: -; size: -; J: TRBJ2-5; length: 16; V: TRBV4-1; CDR3: CASSHPLAGADETQYF; DNA: TGCGCCAGCAGCCACCCCTTGGCGGGTGCGGATGAGACCCAGTACTTC
D: -; size: -; J: TRBJ1-1; length: 13; V: TRBV2; CDR3: CASSQDSNTEAFF; DNA: TGTGCCAGCAGTCAAGACAGCAACACTGAAGCTTTCTTT
D: -; size: -; J: TRBJ2-5; length: 10; V: TRBV2; CDR3: CASSLETQYF; DNA: TGTGCCAGCAGTCTGGAGACCCAGTACTTC
D: TRBD1; size: -; J: TRBJ2-5; length: 14; V: TRBV11-2; CDR3: CASSGTGSEQTQYF; DNA: TGTGCCAGCAGCGGGACAGGGAGCGAACAGACCCAGTACTTC
D: TRBD2; size: once; J: TRBJ2-1; length: 16; V: TRBV24-1; CDR3: CATSGFERGSYNEQFF; DNA: TGTGCCACCAGTGGATTTGAGCGGGGGTCTTACAATGAGCAGTTCTTC
D: TRBD1; size: -; J: TRBJ2-7; length: 15; V: TRBV27; CDR3: CASSSRTGSSYEQYF; DNA: TGTGCCAGCAGTTCTCGGACAGGAAGCTCCTACGAGCAGTACTTC
D: -; size: -; J: TRBJ1-2; length: 15; V: TRBV28; CDR3: CASRLISGALGGYTF; DNA: TGTGCCAGCAGGCTGATATCAGGGGCCCTGGGGGGCTACACCTTC
D: TRBD1; size: -; J: TRBJ1-2; length: 13; V: TRBV24-1; CDR3: CATSDPTGVGYTF; DNA: TGTGCCACCAGTGATCCAACAGGGGTCGGCTACACCTTC